This T cell receptor beta chain comes out of a study of regulatory T cells in long-lasting Graves disease (dated by TCRdb to the early 2020s). Study-level background: Persistent Graves' disease was defined as antithyroid drug treatment for over 5 years with persistently positive TSH receptor autoantibodies. Peripheral blood TCR sequencing and RNA sequencing compared persistent Graves' disease patients with newly diagnosed Graves' disease patients. The study took place in China and was registered as a clinical trial. TCR sequencing covered some 13 persistent and 20 newly diagnosed Graves' disease patients, some 33 samples in total. In the clinical cohort, patients with persistent Graves' disease had used antithyroid drugs for an average of roughly ten years. Beyond this particular receptor, the publication reports: Sequencing and analysis were restricted to the TCR beta chain. Compared with newly diagnosed patients, patients with persistent Graves' disease had lower TCR Shannon entropy and fewer highly expanded clones, which suggests clonal expansion. Peripheral blood alone was examined, since thyroid tissue, which constituted the primary lesion, could not be accessed. Persistent disease showed preferential use of TRBV28, TRBJ1-2 and TRBJ2-5, whereas newly diagnosed disease favored TRBV20-1 and TRBJ2-1. Patients with persistent disease shared more public clonotypes (about 2,700) than newly diagnosed patients did (around 930). The authors noted that the small sample size was a limitation that may lower accuracy.

In the paper's terms, the time point label means: persistent/refractory GD, antithyroid drugs over 5 years with positive TRAb. For both TCR sequencing and RNA sequencing, RNA was extracted from PBMCs using TRIzol. The diagnosis of Graves' disease followed American Thyroid Association guidelines. Patients for the study were recruited at an endocrinology department in Xi'an, China. Each patient gave around 9.2 milliliters of peripheral blood, collected in an EDTA anticoagulant tube. Ficoll Paque Plus density gradient separation was used to isolate PBMCs, and no further T cell sorting was performed. RNA quality was checked with an Agilent 2100 Bioanalyzer and agarose gel, and concentration with a NanoDrop 2000. This clonotype was counted many times. Its binding antigen is unknown. No base quality information exists; no much larger clone differs at one position. Library generation was performed with multiplex PCR. Sequencer: Illumina HiSeq 4000. iRepertoire HTBI primers and Arm-PCR amplification of CDR3 regions were used to construct TCR beta libraries. Before sequencing, the PCR products underwent gel purification. As for the authors' bioinformatics: Gene usage analysis of CDR3 amino acid clonotypes used the approximately 62 TRBV and 14 TRBJ segments found across samples. COPE and FqMerger were used to merge the filtered high-quality paired reads into contigs. BLAST was used to align contigs to IMGT TRBV, TRBD and TRBJ reference genes, and CDR3 was defined according to IMGT. Clonotypes above 0.1% frequency were classified as highly expanded clones. Shannon entropy served as the measure of repertoire diversity, while the Gini coefficient captured V-J evenness. Clonotypes shared by more than one individual were considered public. TCRdb cleaned the public reads at Q25 with fastp, built clones with MiXCR and kept in-frame beta chains. Each entry merges the rows of one CDR3 protein and shows their most common DNA and genes. Here the V and J calls rest on TCRdb's processing, not on the authors' analysis. The sample data list hundreds of thousands of distinct CDR3 sequences, and around a fifth of these were observed just once. Around 7% of the sample lies in the top ten.

CDR1 and CDR2, looked up from the germline V gene (reference sequence), are SEHNR and FQNEAQ. Including cysteine and phenylalanine, the CDR3 has 13 amino acids. Of all the DNA, just the CDR3 is kept, 39 bases in frame from base 1. The V end loses 5 bases and the J end loses 4 bases, and a stretch of 8 bases separates them. The TCR sequence derives from a female donor with Graves disease. The chain joins TRBV7-9 to TRBJ1-4, with no reliable assignment of the D segment. Specimen: peripheral blood mononuclear cells (PBMCs), collected when the disease was refractory, from a patient treated with antithyroid drugs. The DNA reads TGTGCCAGCAGCCCAGACTATAATGAAAAACTGTTTTTT. Its amino acids are CASSPDYNEKLFF.